The 26 T cell receptor beta chains below were found in one sample sequenced in a study of CD4 T cells in relation to SARS-CoV-2 and coronaviruses. Using immunoSEQ multiplex PCR, the repertoire was profiled, and TCRdb retains in-frame clones only, with some absent. The sample shows around 30,000 clones, roughly 76% of them seen only once. Their target antigens are unknown. Specimen: memory CD4+ T cells from PBMCs, cultured in vitro. The receptors here all came from an adult with COVID-19.

The J gene is TRBJ1-2, the V gene TRBV5-1; D uncertain. Trimming shortened V by 4 bases and J by 6 bases, and 10 bases separated the two germline ends. The CDR3 spans 12 residues. Germline V gene sequence: CDR1 SGHRS, CDR2 YFSETQ. CDR3 sequence: CASSRTLDGYTF. DNA of the CDR3: TGCGCCAGCAGCCGGACCCTGGATGGCTACACCTTC.

V is TRBV29-1 and J is TRBJ2-3, with TRBD1 identical over 8 bases. Per germline, CDR1 SQVTM and CDR2 ANQGSEA. J was trimmed by 1 base and V by 5 bases; bases with no gene match: 5. The CDR3 spans 14 residues. CDR3 residues: CSVPGQGGTDTQYF. The CDR3 nucleotides read TGCAGCGTTCCCGGACAGGGAGGCACAGATACGCAGTATTTT.

The sample holds a few counts of this clone. This CDR3 is CASNRTGNNSYEQYF. DNA of the CDR3: TGTGCCAGTAATCGAACCGGGAACAACTCCTACGAGCAGTACTTC. The J gene is TRBJ2-7, the V gene TRBV19; weak D call: TRBD2 (5 bases). Between the trimmed V and J ends, which lost 7 bases and 0 bases, there was a span of 16 bases. The CDR3 has 15 amino acids. Germline V gene sequence: CDR1 LNHDA, CDR2 SQIVND (reference sequence).

V usage is TRBV3-1 (or the pseudogene TRBV3-2) and J usage is TRBJ2-5; D is unclear. Germline CDR1 LGHDT, CDR2 YNNKEL (reference sequence). The length of the CDR3 is 15 residues. Trimming stripped 1 base from V and 0 bases from J, with 9 bases between. The CDR3: CASSQGAWDQETQYF. The CDR3 DNA reads as TGTGCCAGCAGCCAAGGCGCCTGGGACCAAGAGACCCAGTACTTC.

In its sample, this clone was seen a few times. The chain couples TRBV28 to TRBJ1-6; D not resolved. Germline CDR1 MDHEN, CDR2 SYDVKM. The length of the CDR3 is 13 residues. V was trimmed by 5 bases and J by 10 bases, leaving 12 bases between them. CDR3 DNA: TGTGCCAGCAGTCTTGAGCAGATATCACCCCTCCACTTT. The encoded protein is CASSLEQISPLHF.

CDR3 loop: CASSWDIRSGNTIYF. The CDR3 region has the DNA TGCGCCAGCAGCTGGGACATCCGCTCGGGAAACACCATATATTTT. The V and J genes are TRBV5-1 and TRBJ1-3; tentatively, D is TRBD1 (6 bases). Germline V gene data show CDR1 as SGHRS and CDR2 as YFSETQ. The CDR3 is made up of 15 amino acids. With 3 bases removed from V and 4 bases from J, the gap between germline ends came to 14 bases.

This chain connects TRBV7-6 to TRBJ1-4; D may be TRBD1 (5 bases). The V gene's germline CDR1 is SGHVS and CDR2 FNYEAQ. The ends were cut back, 0 bases at V and 6 bases at J, with 17 bases in the middle. CDR3 length: 17 residues. The CDR3 loop reads CASSLAAVTASYEKLFF. CDR3 bases: TGTGCCAGCAGCTTAGCGGCAGTGACAGCGAGCTATGAAAAACTGTTTTTT.

V is TRBV3-1 (or the pseudogene TRBV3-2) and J is TRBJ2-1; 8 positions match TRBD2. V dropped 1 base and J dropped 5; count of bases not matched to a gene: 4. CDR3 length equals 15 residues. In germline, CDR1 is LGHDT, CDR2 YNNKEL (reference sequence). CDR3 loop: CASSQAWREDNEQFF. CDR3 bases: TGTGCCAGCAGCCAAGCTTGGCGGGAGGACAATGAGCAGTTCTTC.

This chain links TRBV7-2 with TRBJ2-1; D assignment may be TRBD1 or TRBD2 (5 bases each). The CDR3 spans 15 residues. The V and J ends lost 5 bases and 7 bases respectively, with 18 bases between them. Germline V lookup: CDR1 SGHTA, CDR2 FQGNSA. CDR3 sequence: CASSRDWGSGNEQFF. CDR3 in DNA: TGTGCCAGCAGCCGTGATTGGGGGAGTGGGAATGAGCAGTTCTTC. Variable domain in full (rest from reference TRBV7-2 and TRBJ2-1): GAGVSQSPSNKVTEKGKDVELRCDPISGHTALYWYRQSLGQGLEFLIYFQGNSAPDKSGLPSDRFSAERTGGSVSTLTIQRTQQEDSAVYLCASSRDWGSGNEQFFGPGTRLTVL.

The chain carries TRBV19 and TRBJ1-2, with TRBD1 matching over 7 bases. J gave up 2 bases and V 3 bases, and 3 bases lay outside the gene matches. Germline CDR1 LNHDA, CDR2 SQIVND (reference sequence). This CDR3 has 14 amino acids. CDR3: CASSIRGQNYGYTF. The CDR3 DNA sequence: TGTGCCAGTAGTATTAGGGGACAGAACTATGGCTACACCTTC.

CDR3 in amino acids: CASSLGGDYEQYF. The CDR3 nucleotides are TGTGCCAGCAGCTTAGGGGGCGACTACGAGCAGTACTTC. The V and J genes are TRBV11-3 and TRBJ2-7, with a weak D call TRBD1 (5 bases). Trimming shortened V by 1 base and J by 3 bases, and 7 bases separated the two germline ends. This CDR3 spans 13 amino acids. Germline lookup yields CDR1 SGHNT and CDR2 YENEEA.

The J gene is TRBJ2-7, the V gene TRBV7-2, with TRBD2 matching 14 bases. Per germline, CDR1 SGHTA and CDR2 FQGNSA. V lost 5 bases and J lost 7; bases outside the gene matches: 10. This CDR3 region has 16 residues. CDR3 sequence reads: CASSPGGLAGVLEQYF. CDR3 bases: TGTGCCAGCAGCCCGGGGGGACTAGCGGGAGTTTTGGAGCAGTACTTC.

The chain combines TRBV7-3 with TRBJ1-1, with D unclear. Germline-derived CDR1 and CDR2 are SGHTA and FQGTGA. V shed 5 bases and J shed 5 bases, with 12 bases lying between them. The CDR3 is 13 residues long. The CDR3 DNA follows: TGTGCCAGCAGCCCTCCCCCGTTTACTGAAGCTTTCTTT. It yields the protein CASSPPPFTEAFF.

The CDR3 bases are TGTGCCAGCAGCCAACTAACCCAGGTGAACACTGAAGCTTTCTTT. It specifies CASSQLTQVNTEAFF. This chain connects TRBV3-1 (or the pseudogene TRBV3-2) to TRBJ1-1; the D is unclear. V gave up 2 bases and J gave up 0 bases, with 10 bases separating them. The CDR3 sequence is 15 residues long. Germline CDR1 and CDR2: LGHDT and YNNKEL (reference sequence).

The V and J genes are TRBV5-1 and TRBJ1-2; TRBD1 agrees at 7 bases. The CDR3 extends over 14 amino acids. Losses at the gene ends were 4 bases for V and 7 bases for J; bases not matched to a gene: 10. The germline CDR1 and CDR2 sequences are SGHRS and YFSETQ. CDR3 region: CASSPGTAAGGYTF. As DNA, the CDR3 is TGCGCCAGCAGCCCCGGGACAGCGGCGGGTGGCTACACCTTC.

This clone appeared once. The chain employs TRBV5-1 and TRBJ2-1, with 8 bases matching TRBD2. Germline loops: CDR1 SGHRS, CDR2 YFSETQ. The CDR3 consists of 15 residues. J was trimmed by 6 bases and V by 4 bases; bases with no gene match: 9. Here the CDR3 DNA reads TGCGCCAGCAGCCGTCAAGCGGGAGAGGTCAATGAGCAGTTCTTC. Its translation is CASSRQAGEVNEQFF.

The chain recombines TRBV18 with TRBJ2-1; TRBD2 matches 16 bases. The CDR3 has 19 amino acids. Trimming at V came to 2 bases and at J to 1 base, leaving 5 bases not matched to a gene. CDR1 and CDR2 from the germline V gene are KGHSH and LQKENI. The CDR3 DNA is TGTGCCAGCTCACCAGAGTTGGGACTAGCGGGAGGGTCCTACAATGAGCAGTTCTTC. Its protein is CASSPELGLAGGSYNEQFF.

In this sample, this clone turned up once. This chain joins TRBV7-2 and TRBJ2-3; 15 bases match TRBD2. This CDR3 contains 15 residues. Germline-derived CDR1 and CDR2 are SGHTA and FQGNSA. The V segment lost 5 bases and the J segment 8 bases; nucleotides outside the gene matches: 5. The CDR3 region is CASSPGTSGRFTQYF. CDR3 coding DNA: TGTGCCAGCAGCCCAGGGACTAGCGGGAGGTTTACGCAGTATTTT. Full variable domain (outside the CDR3, taken from reference TRBV7-2 and TRBJ2-3): GAGVSQSPSNKVTEKGKDVELRCDPISGHTALYWYRQSLGQGLEFLIYFQGNSAPDKSGLPSDRFSAERTGGSVSTLTIQRTQQEDSAVYLCASSPGTSGRFTQYFGPGTRLTVL.

The rearrangement links TRBV2 to TRBJ2-7; maybe TRBD1 (5 bases). This CDR3 has 12 residues. Germline V gene data show CDR1 as SNHLY and CDR2 as FYNNEI. The V end lost 7 bases, the J end lost 7 bases, and 14 bases lay between the germline ends. The CDR3 sequence is CASTLSGAEQYF. Written as DNA, the CDR3 is TGTGCCAGCACCCTTTCTGGGGCGGAGCAGTACTTC.

V usage is TRBV18 and J usage is TRBJ2-1; 11 bases match TRBD2. This CDR3 spans 16 amino acids. Germline V gene lookup returns CDR1 KGHSH and CDR2 LQKENI. Unmatched junction bases numbered 9, after V lost 3 bases and J lost 8 bases. DNA for the CDR3: TGTGCCAGCTCACCTGGGACTAGCGGAGGGGGCGATGAGCAGTTCTTC. This gives the protein CASSPGTSGGGDEQFF.

The rearrangement uses TRBV28 and TRBJ2-2, with TRBD1 matching over 9 bases. Germline-derived CDR1 and CDR2 are MDHEN and SYDVKM. Unmatched junction bases numbered 12, after V lost 6 bases and J lost 4 bases. This CDR3 comprises 17 residues. In DNA, the CDR3 is TGTGCCAGCAGACTATCGCCGGGACAGGGCTCCACCGGGGAGCTGTTTTTT. It codes for CASRLSPGQGSTGELFF. Full variable domain (missing parts from reference TRBV28 and TRBJ2-2): DVKVTQSSRYLVKRTGEKVFLECVQDMDHENMFWYRQDPGLGLRLIYFSYDVKMKEKGDIPEGYSVSREKKERFSLILESASTNQTSMYLCASRLSPGQGSTGELFFGEGSRLTVL.

This chain connects TRBV15 to TRBJ2-7; unclear D gene. The CDR3 consists of 13 residues. Germline CDR1 and CDR2: LNHNV and YYDKDF (reference sequence). V lost 5 bases and J lost 9, with 17 bases in between. The CDR3 spells CATSDRPGDGQYF. For the CDR3, the DNA is TGTGCCACCAGCGACCGGCCAGGAGACGGGCAGTACTTC.

This clone was observed a few times. The V gene is TRBV5-1, the J gene TRBJ1-1; 10 bases agree with TRBD1. V trimming: 3 bases; J trimming: 1 base; junction bases outside the gene matches: 6. This CDR3 has 16 residues. The germline gives CDR1 SGHRS, CDR2 YFSETQ. CDR3 in DNA: TGCGCCAGCAGCTCAGAGGGACAGGGGTGGAACACTGAAGCTTTCTTT. Its protein product is CASSSEGQGWNTEAFF.

This clone appeared a single time. The V gene is TRBV6-5, the J gene TRBJ1-2; D is ambiguous. The CDR3 sequence is 12 residues long. V was clipped by 7 bases and J by 4 bases, with 10 bases between them. Germline values: CDR1 MNHEY, CDR2 SVGAGI. The CDR3 spells CASKEEIYGYTF. CDR3 sequence (DNA): TGTGCCAGCAAGGAGGAGATCTATGGCTACACCTTC.

This clone has more than one count but fewer than ten. This chain connects TRBV6-4 to TRBJ2-1, with 8 positions matching TRBD2. There are 15 residues in the CDR3. CDR1 and CDR2 (germline): MRHNA, SNTAGT. The V segment lost 3 bases and the J segment 8 bases; nucleotides outside the gene matches: 9. CDR3 bases: TGTGCCAGCAGTGATACCAGCGGGAGTATTCATGAGCAGTTCTTC. It is translated as CASSDTSGSIHEQFF.

This clone was counted only a few times. The chain is built from TRBV5-6 and TRBJ1-3, with D maybe TRBD1 (5 bases). Trimming shortened V by 0 bases and J by 2 bases, and 12 bases separated the two germline ends. The CDR3 is 16 residues long. CDR1 and CDR2 (germline): SGHDT, YYEEEE. CDR3 sequence (DNA): TGTGCCAGCAGCTTGGTCAGGGAGAAAGCTGGAAACACCATATATTTT. Residues: CASSLVREKAGNTIYF.